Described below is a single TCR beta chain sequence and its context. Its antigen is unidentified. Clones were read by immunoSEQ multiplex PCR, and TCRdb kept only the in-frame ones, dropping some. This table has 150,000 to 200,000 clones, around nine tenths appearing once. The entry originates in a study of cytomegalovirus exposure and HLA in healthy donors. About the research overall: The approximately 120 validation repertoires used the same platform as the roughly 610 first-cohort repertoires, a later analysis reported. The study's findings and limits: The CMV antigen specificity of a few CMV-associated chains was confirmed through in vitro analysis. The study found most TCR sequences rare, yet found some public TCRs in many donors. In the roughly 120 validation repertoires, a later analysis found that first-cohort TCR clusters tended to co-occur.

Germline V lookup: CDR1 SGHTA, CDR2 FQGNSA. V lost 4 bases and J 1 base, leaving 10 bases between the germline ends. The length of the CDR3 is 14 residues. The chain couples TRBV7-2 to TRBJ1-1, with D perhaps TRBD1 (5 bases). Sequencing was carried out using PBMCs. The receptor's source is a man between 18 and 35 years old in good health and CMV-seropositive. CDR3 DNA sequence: TGTGCCAGCAGCTCGAGTACAGGGAACACTGAAGCTTTCTTT. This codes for CASSSSTGNTEAFF.